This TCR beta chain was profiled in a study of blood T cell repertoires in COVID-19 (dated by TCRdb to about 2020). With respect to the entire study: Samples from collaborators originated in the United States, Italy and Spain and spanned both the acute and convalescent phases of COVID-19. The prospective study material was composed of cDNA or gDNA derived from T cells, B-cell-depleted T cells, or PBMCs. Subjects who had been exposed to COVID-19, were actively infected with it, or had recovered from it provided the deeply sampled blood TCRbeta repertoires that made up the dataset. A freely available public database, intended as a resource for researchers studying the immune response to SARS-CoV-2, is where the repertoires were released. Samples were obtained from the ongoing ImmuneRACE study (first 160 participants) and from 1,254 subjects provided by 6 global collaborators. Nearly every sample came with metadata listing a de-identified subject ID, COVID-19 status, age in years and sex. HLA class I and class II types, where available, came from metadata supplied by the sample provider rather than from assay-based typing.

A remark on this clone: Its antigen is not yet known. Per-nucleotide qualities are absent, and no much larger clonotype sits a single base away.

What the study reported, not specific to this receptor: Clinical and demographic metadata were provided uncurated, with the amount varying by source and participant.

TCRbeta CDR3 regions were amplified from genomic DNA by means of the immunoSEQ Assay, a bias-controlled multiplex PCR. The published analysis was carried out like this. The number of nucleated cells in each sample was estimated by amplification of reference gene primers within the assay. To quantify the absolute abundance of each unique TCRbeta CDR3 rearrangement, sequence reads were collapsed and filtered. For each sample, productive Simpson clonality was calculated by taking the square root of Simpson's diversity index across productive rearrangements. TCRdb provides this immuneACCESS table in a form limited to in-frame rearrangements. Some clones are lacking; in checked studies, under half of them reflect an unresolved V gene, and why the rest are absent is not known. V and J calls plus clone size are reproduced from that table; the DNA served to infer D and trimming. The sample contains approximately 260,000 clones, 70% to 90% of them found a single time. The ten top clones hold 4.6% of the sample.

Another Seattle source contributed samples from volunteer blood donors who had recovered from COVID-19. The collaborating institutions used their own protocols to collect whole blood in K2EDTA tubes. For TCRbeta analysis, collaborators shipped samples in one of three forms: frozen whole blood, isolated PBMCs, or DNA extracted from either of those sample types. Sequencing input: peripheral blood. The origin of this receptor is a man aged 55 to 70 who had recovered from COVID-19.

The DNA reads as follows: TGTGCCAGCAGCGCGACTAGCGGGAGGGCAGATACGCAGTATTTT. Its product reads: CASSATSGRADTQYF. The rearrangement joined TRBV2 to TRBJ2-3; 14 nucleotides in the junction match TRBD2. V is pruned by 6 bases and J by 4 bases, leaving 3 bases of the junction without a gene match. CDR1 SNHLY and CDR2 FYNNEI are derived from the germline V gene. The CDR3 goes from the cysteine to the phenylalanine over 15 residues. The kept DNA is CDR3 alone, 45 bases in frame from the first base.